One sample yielded the 8 T cell receptor beta chains listed below, sequenced in a study of shared clonotypes between healthy human individuals. Using immunoSEQ multiplex PCR, the repertoire was profiled, and TCRdb retains in-frame clones only, with some absent. The table has some 2 million clones, 90% to 95% seen once. The sequenced material came from naive CD4+ T cells sorted from blood. Stated subset: CD45RA+ positively selected. All receptors derive from a man aged 18 to 29 in good health.

On this clone itself: Distinct nucleotide sequences in the sample also encode this CDR3. The chain is built from TRBV5-4 and TRBJ2-7; perhaps TRBD1 as D (5 bases). Germline assignment: CDR1 SGHNT and CDR2 YYREEE (reference sequence). V shed 2 bases and J shed 3 bases, with 6 bases lying between them. The CDR3 runs to 12 residues. DNA of the CDR3: TGTGCCAGCAGCTTCGACAGCTACGAGCAGTACTTC. Protein product: CASSFDSYEQYF.

V usage is TRBV6-6 and J usage is TRBJ1-1, with TRBD1 as a possible D gene (5 bases). The CDR3 has 14 amino acids. Per the germline V gene, CDR1 is MNHNY and CDR2 is SVGAGI (reference sequence). The V end lost 7 bases, the J end lost 1 base, and 13 bases lay between the germline ends. CDR3 protein: CASNRDSRNTEAFF. Here the CDR3 DNA reads TGTGCCAGCAACAGAGACAGCCGGAACACTGAAGCTTTCTTT.

The gene calls are TRBV11-2 and TRBJ2-7, with TRBD1 matching over 8 bases. Germline assignment: CDR1 SGHAT and CDR2 FQNNGV. This CDR3 has 18 residues. Unmatched junction bases numbered 17, after V lost 5 bases and J lost 2 bases. CDR3 region: CASSPGGILGQGTYEQYF. CDR3 sequence (DNA): TGTGCCAGCAGCCCCGGAGGGATCTTAGGACAGGGAACCTACGAGCAGTACTTC.

This rearrangement joins TRBV11-2 to TRBJ1-2; D may be TRBD1 (5 bases). Between the trimmed V and J ends, which lost 0 bases and 6 bases, there was a span of 14 bases. Looked up from germline, CDR1 is SGHAT and CDR2 is FQNNGV. The CDR3 spans 15 residues. CDR3 region: CASSLDQGPTHGYTF. Written as DNA, the CDR3 is TGTGCCAGCAGCTTAGACCAGGGACCCACCCATGGCTACACCTTC.

The V call is TRBV5-1, the J call TRBJ1-1; TRBD1 agrees at 7 bases. CDR3 length: 15 amino acids. V was pared by 2 bases and J by 1 base, with 5 bases of the junction left unmatched. Germline CDR1 reads SGHRS; CDR2 reads YFSETQ. This CDR3 is CASSFLQGPNTEAFF. The DNA for the CDR3 is TGCGCCAGCAGCTTCTTACAGGGGCCGAACACTGAAGCTTTCTTT.

The V gene is TRBV5-4, the J gene TRBJ1-3, with TRBD1 as a possible D gene (5 bases). This CDR3 has 17 residues. Trimming shortened V by 4 bases and J by 0 bases, and 17 bases separated the two germline ends. CDR1 and CDR2 (germline): SGHNT, YYREEE (reference sequence). The CDR3: CASSPGGIVPSGNTIYF. The CDR3 coding sequence is TGTGCCAGCAGCCCCGGGGGGATTGTCCCCTCTGGAAACACCATATATTTT.

V and J are TRBV7-9 and TRBJ2-7, with TRBD1 identical over 7 bases. CDR3 size: 13 residues. J was trimmed by 3 bases and V by 5 bases; bases with no gene match: 4. CDR1 is SEHNR, CDR2 FQNEAQ, per germline (reference sequence). In DNA form, the CDR3 reads TGTGCCAGCAGCCTAGGGGGCGTCTACGAGCAGTACTTC. Translated: CASSLGGVYEQYF.

This clone was detected only once. V and J are TRBV11-1 and TRBJ2-7; D possibly corresponds to TRBD1 (6 bases). Germline V gene data show CDR1 as SGHAT and CDR2 as FQDESV (reference sequence). V dropped 3 bases and J dropped 5 bases, with 17 bases sitting between them. The CDR3 consists of 15 residues. This chain's CDR3 is CASSFSDRLWNEQYF. The CDR3 DNA is TGTGCCAGCAGCTTCTCCGACAGGCTTTGGAACGAGCAGTACTTC.